Each of the 32 T cell receptor beta chains below was sequenced from the same sample in a study of T-cell memory formation after mild COVID-19. TCRdb re-derived calls from the 5' RACE reads in MiXCR, one entry per CDR3 protein. The data contain 150,000 to 200,000 distinct CDR3 sequences, 16% of them seen just once; the ten biggest clones take up about 1.9%. Input material: PBMCs or a T cell subset sorted from them (not recorded which). These receptors came from an adult woman who had mild COVID-19 (a few samples of this study predate the infection). Cell type and time point are not known.

J is TRBJ2-7 and V is TRBV2, with TRBD2 matching 7 bases. This CDR3 contains 15 residues. From germline, CDR1 is SNHLY and CDR2 FYNNEI. V trimming: 7 bases; J trimming: 4 bases; junction bases outside the gene matches: 13. CDR3 DNA sequence: TGTGCCAGCACTCCCAGCGGGGCTCGGACTTACGAGCAGTACTTC. Protein: CASTPSGARTYEQYF.

The J gene is TRBJ1-2, the V gene TRBV20-1; 9 bases are a match to TRBD1. Germline CDR1 reads DFQATT; CDR2 reads SNEGSKA (reference sequence). This CDR3 comprises 15 residues. The V gene end was trimmed by 6 bases and the J gene end by 4 bases; junction bases not matched to a gene: 12. CDR3 loop: CSARRPQGAGYGYTF. In nucleotides, the CDR3 is TGCAGTGCGAGAAGACCACAGGGGGCAGGCTATGGCTACACCTTC.

This clonotype was observed a few times. CDR3 residues: CASSVTAHEQYF. In DNA, the CDR3 is TGTGCCAGCAGCGTCACCGCCCACGAGCAGTACTTC. The rearrangement joins TRBV7-6 to TRBJ2-7; D gene unclear. CDR1 SGHVS and CDR2 FNYEAQ come from the germline V gene. V lost 5 bases to trimming and J lost 5 bases, with 10 bases between them. The CDR3 spans 12 residues.

A few counts support this clonotype. The chain has TRBV29-1 and TRBJ1-3; 7 nucleotides match TRBD1. The CDR3 runs 13 residues. CDR1 is SQVTM and CDR2 is ANQGSEA in the germline V gene. After removal of 3 bases from V and 1 base from J, the junction contained 0 bases not matched to a gene. The CDR3 DNA is TGCAGCGTTGACAGGGGGTCTGGAAACACCATATATTTT. It translates to CSVDRGSGNTIYF.

This chain uses TRBV12-3 or TRBV12-4 with TRBJ2-6; 7 bases line up with TRBD1. The CDR3 spans 18 residues. V dropped 6 bases and J dropped 0; count of bases not matched to a gene: 11. The CDR3 DNA follows: TGTGCCAGCAGCGCGACAGGGAGACCTAGCTCTGGGGCCAACGTCCTGACTTTC. Translated: CASSATGRPSSGANVLTF.

In its sample, this clonotype was seen a few times. The V and J genes are TRBV21-1 and TRBJ2-7; TRBD2 reflects the table's D call only, with no check against the DNA. TRBV21-1 is assigned pseudogene status. CDR3 length: 15 residues. The CDR3 reads CASSKVTDYAYEQYF. CDR3 DNA sequence: TGTGCCAGCAGCAAAGTAACAGACTATGCCTACGAGCAGTACTTC.

V and J are TRBV12-3 or TRBV12-4 and TRBJ2-1; the match to TRBD2 covers 7 bases. The V segment lost 1 base and the J segment 0 bases; nucleotides outside the gene matches: 6. The CDR3 sequence is 17 residues long. The CDR3 nucleotides read TGTGCCAGCAGTTTAGGCCGGGGGGAAAGCTCCTACAATGAGCAGTTCTTC. Residues: CASSLGRGESSYNEQFF.

DNA of the CDR3: TGTGCCAGCAGCTTGGACAGGGGGAATGGTCAGCCCCAGCATTTT. It translates to CASSLDRGNGQPQHF. The chain couples TRBV12-3 or TRBV12-4 to TRBJ1-5; 10 bases align to TRBD1. CDR3 length equals 15 residues. V shed 6 bases and J 6 bases; nucleotides not matched to a gene: 8.

The chain has TRBV7-6 and TRBJ1-1; 10 nucleotides agree with TRBD1. Trimming removed 5 bases from V and 2 bases from J; junction bases left unmatched: 5. Germline V gene data show CDR1 as SGHVS and CDR2 as FNYEAQ. This CDR3 is 15 amino acids long. CDR3 in amino acids: CASSPRTGGNTEAFF. CDR3 sequence (DNA): TGTGCCAGCAGCCCAAGGACAGGGGGTAACACTGAAGCTTTCTTT.

The chain carries TRBV5-6 and TRBJ2-3; possible D gene TRBD1, 6 bases. V lost 2 bases and J 0 bases, leaving 13 bases between the germline ends. The CDR3 consists of 16 residues. Per the germline V gene, CDR1 is SGHDT and CDR2 is YYEEEE. The CDR3 is CASSLKQGVSTDTQYF. CDR3 nucleotide sequence: TGTGCCAGCAGCTTAAAACAGGGCGTGAGCACAGATACGCAGTATTTT.

This clonotype was counted between two and nine times. This chain links TRBV7-9 with TRBJ1-1; weak D call: TRBD1 (6 bases). Trimming took 10 bases from V and 3 from J, leaving 15 bases between them. The length of the CDR3 is 13 residues. Germline V lookup: CDR1 SEHNR, CDR2 FQNEAQ (reference sequence). DNA of the CDR3: TGTGCCATCCGGGGGGGCGTGGACACTGAAGCTTTCTTT. Amino acids: CAIRGGVDTEAFF.

This clonotype has more than one count but fewer than ten. The genes are TRBV7-9 and TRBJ2-6, with D possibly matching TRBD1 (6 bases). V was cut by 9 bases and J by 4 bases, with 16 bases left in between. The CDR3 consists of 15 residues. Germline V gives CDR1 SEHNR, CDR2 FQNEAQ (reference sequence). The CDR3 DNA reads TGTGCCAGTCCCCCAGGGGCGCAGGGGGCCAACGTCCTGACTTTC. It encodes CASPPGAQGANVLTF.

In this sample, this clonotype turned up a few times. The chain uses TRBV7-2 and TRBJ2-3; 7 bases are a match to TRBD1. CDR3 length: 15 residues. From germline, CDR1 is SGHTA and CDR2 FQGNSA. The J segment lost 1 base and the V segment lost 1 base, leaving 2 bases of the junction unmatched. In DNA form, the CDR3 reads TGTGCCAGCAGCTTAGGGGACAGTCGCACAGATACGCAGTATTTT. Protein: CASSLGDSRTDTQYF.

This clonotype turned up a few times. The J gene is TRBJ1-2, the V gene TRBV4-2; perhaps TRBD1 as D (5 bases). CDR1 and CDR2 (germline): LGHNA, YNFKEQ. The V end lost 4 bases, the J end lost 8 bases, and 26 bases lay between the germline ends. The CDR3 is 17 amino acids. The CDR3 loop reads CASSPQGERQGKRGYTF. The CDR3, as DNA: TGTGCCAGCAGCCCCCAGGGAGAGAGGCAAGGGAAGAGGGGCTACACCTTC.

The V gene is TRBV12-3 or TRBV12-4, the J gene TRBJ1-5; 7 nucleotides match TRBD1. The CDR3 length is 15 residues. Trimming cost V 1 base and J 3 bases; bases outside gene matches: 3. The CDR3, as DNA: TGTGCCAGCAGTTTAGTAGGGGGCCCCAATCAGCCCCAGCATTTT. This gives the protein CASSLVGGPNQPQHF.

This clonotype was seen a few times. This rearrangement joins TRBV19 to TRBJ2-5; D is undetermined. The ends were cut back, 4 bases at V and 2 bases at J, with 11 bases in the middle. The CDR3 has 14 residues. Germline loops: CDR1 LNHDA, CDR2 SQIVND (reference sequence). CDR3 nucleotide sequence: TGTGCCAGTAGTAGGTCGGGCCAGCAAGAGACCCAGTACTTC. Translation: CASSRSGQQETQYF. Complete variable domain (other parts from reference TRBV19 and TRBJ2-5): DGGITQSPKYLFRKEGQNVTLSCEQNLNHDAMYWYRQDPGQGLRLIYYSQIVNDFQKGDIAEGYSVSREKKESFPLTVTSAQKNPTAFYLCASSRSGQQETQYFGPGTRLLVL.

The chain couples TRBV7-2 to TRBJ2-7, with no clear D. Germline CDR1 SGHTA, CDR2 FQGNSA. The CDR3 has 11 residues. The V gene lost 8 bases and the J gene lost 3 bases, with 8 bases spanning the gap. Here the CDR3 reads CASGRSYEQYF. As DNA, the CDR3 is TGTGCCAGCGGAAGAAGCTACGAGCAGTACTTC.

A few counts support this clonotype. The CDR3 sequence: CASSLETGGKYGYTF. The CDR3 nucleotides are TGCGCCAGCAGCTTGGAGACAGGGGGCAAATATGGCTACACCTTC. The rearrangement links TRBV5-1 to TRBJ1-2, with 10 bases matching TRBD1. The germline gives CDR1 SGHRS, CDR2 YFSETQ. CDR3 length: 15 amino acids. The ends lost 0 bases at V and 5 bases at J; junction bases unmatched: 4.

V usage is TRBV7-9 and J usage is TRBJ2-5; 8 bases map to TRBD1. The germline gives CDR1 SEHNR, CDR2 FQNEAQ (reference sequence). V lost 4 bases to trimming and J lost 4 bases; unmatched junction nucleotides: 5. The CDR3 is 14 residues long. CDR3 coding DNA: TGTGCCAGCAGCTCCGGACAGGGTCTAGAGACCCAGTACTTC. As protein: CASSSGQGLETQYF.

The gene calls are TRBV7-9 and TRBJ2-3; D is perhaps TRBD1 (5 bases). Trimming cost V 7 bases and J 4 bases, with 12 bases left between them. Germline assignment: CDR1 SEHNR and CDR2 FQNEAQ (reference sequence). This CDR3 has 13 residues. CDR3 sequence (DNA): TGTGCCAGCATACTCCAGGGCGCAGATACGCAGTATTTT. Residues: CASILQGADTQYF. The whole variable domain, filled in from reference TRBV7-9 and TRBJ2-3, reads DTGVSQNPRHKITKRGQNVTFRCDPISEHNRLYWYRQTLGQGPEFLTYFQNEAQLEKSRLLSDRFSAERPKGSFSTLEIQRTEQGDSAMYLCASILQGADTQYFGPGTRLTVL.

This clonotype occurred many times. The rearrangement joins TRBV7-2 to TRBJ2-5, with D possibly TRBD2 on 5 matching bases. Germline-derived CDR1 and CDR2 are SGHTA and FQGNSA. V was clipped by 5 bases and J by 5 bases, with 15 bases between them. CDR3 length: 14 amino acids. The CDR3 here is CASSVTSSRETQYF. The DNA of the CDR3 is TGTGCCAGCAGCGTCACTAGTTCCCGGGAGACCCAGTACTTC.

This rearrangement joins TRBV7-9 to TRBJ1-5; TRBD1 is a possible D gene (5 bases). The V end lost 6 bases, the J end lost 6 bases, and 18 bases lay between the germline ends. This CDR3 is 15 amino acids long. Germline assignment: CDR1 SEHNR and CDR2 FQNEAQ (reference sequence). Here the CDR3 reads CASREGTGESQPQHF. The CDR3 bases are TGTGCCAGCAGAGAAGGGACCGGGGAGTCTCAGCCCCAGCATTTT.

The chain recombines TRBV5-1 with TRBJ1-2; 9 bases agree with TRBD1. The CDR3 spans 14 residues. Trimming cost V 5 bases and J 8 bases; bases outside gene matches: 10. Germline CDR1 is SGHRS and CDR2 is YFSETQ. CDR3: CASRSTGGNYGYTF. CDR3 DNA: TGCGCCAGCAGAAGTACAGGGGGCAATTACGGCTACACCTTC. The variable domain in full, with the rest retrieved from reference TRBV5-1 and TRBJ1-2, is KAGVTQTPRYLIKTRGQQVTLSCSPISGHRSVSWYQQTPGQGLQFLFEYFSETQRNKGNFPGRFSGRQFSNSRSEMNVSTLELGDSALYLCASRSTGGNYGYTFGSGTRLTVV.

V gene TRBV4-3 combines with J gene TRBJ2-7; 9 nucleotides agree with TRBD1. The germline gives CDR1 LGHNA, CDR2 YSLEER. The trim removed 0 bases at V and 13 bases at J, leaving 7 bases unmatched. The CDR3 is 13 amino acids. The CDR3 protein is CASSQELRDRVYF. CDR3 DNA: TGCGCCAGCAGCCAAGAACTCCGGGACAGGGTATACTTC.

This clonotype came up a few times. CDR3 protein: CASSRAGTRNLGQYF. The CDR3 coding sequence is TGTGCCAGCAGTCGGGCCGGGACGCGGAACCTGGGGCAGTACTTC. The chain uses TRBV28 and TRBJ2-7; TRBD1 or TRBD2 may be the D gene (5 bases each). The CDR3 is 15 residues long. Looked up from germline, CDR1 is MDHEN and CDR2 is SYDVKM. Trimming left V 5 bases short and J 9 bases short, with 23 bases between.

The sample holds a few counts of this clonotype. V is TRBV11-2 and J is TRBJ2-2; a weak D match, TRBD2 (5 bases). Trimming pared 4 bases from V and 7 bases from J, leaving 19 bases between. The CDR3 sequence is 16 residues long. Germline CDR1 is SGHAT and CDR2 is FQNNGV. CDR3 loop: CASSSHRGPRGGELFF. CDR3 sequence (DNA): TGTGCCAGCAGCTCCCATAGAGGACCTCGGGGCGGGGAGCTGTTTTTT.

The gene calls are TRBV10-3 and TRBJ1-2; TRBD1 matches 10 bases. The CDR3 consists of 15 residues. Unmatched junction bases numbered 5, after V lost 4 bases and J lost 3 bases. Germline V gene lookup returns CDR1 ENHRY and CDR2 SYGVKD. Here the CDR3 reads CAISVMDRGDYGYTF. In nucleotides, the CDR3 is TGTGCCATCAGTGTAATGGACAGGGGGGACTATGGCTACACCTTC.

This clonotype showed up many times. The chain carries TRBV29-1 and TRBJ2-7, with 8 bases identical to TRBD1. From germline, CDR1 is SQVTM and CDR2 ANQGSEA. After removal of 7 bases from V and 3 bases from J, the junction contained 8 bases not matched to a gene. CDR3 length: 13 residues. The CDR3 bases are TGCAGCGCTACAGGGGGATCTCGCTACGAGCAGTACTTC. Its protein is CSATGGSRYEQYF.

The chain uses TRBV7-2 and TRBJ2-7; 9 positions agree with TRBD1. Germline V lookup: CDR1 SGHTA, CDR2 FQGNSA. There are 15 residues in the CDR3. V shed 1 base, J shed 4 bases, and the junction held 5 bases outside the gene matches. The CDR3 loop reads CASSLGGTGPYEQYF. The CDR3 bases are TGTGCCAGCAGCTTAGGGGGGACAGGGCCTTACGAGCAGTACTTC.

The sample holds a few counts of this clonotype. This chain connects TRBV3-1 to TRBJ2-7; D remains ambiguous. The CDR3 contains 11 residues. V lost 8 bases and J lost 6, with 11 bases in between. Germline-derived CDR1 and CDR2 are LGHDT and YNNKEL (reference sequence). The CDR3, as DNA: TGTGCCAGCGGGCTACAGCGCGAGCAGTACTTC. It is translated as CASGLQREQYF.

This chain connects TRBV19 to TRBJ2-3; either TRBD1 or TRBD2 may supply D (5 bases each). V lost 2 bases to trimming and J lost 0 bases, with 12 bases between them. Germline V gene data show CDR1 as LNHDA and CDR2 as SQIVND (reference sequence). This CDR3 has 16 amino acids. For the CDR3, the DNA is TGTGCCAGTAGTATAACCCGGTGGGGGAGCACAGATACGCAGTATTTT. It is translated as CASSITRWGSTDTQYF. Full variable domain (rest looked up from reference TRBV19 and TRBJ2-3): DGGITQSPKYLFRKEGQNVTLSCEQNLNHDAMYWYRQDPGQGLRLIYYSQIVNDFQKGDIAEGYSVSREKKESFPLTVTSAQKNPTAFYLCASSITRWGSTDTQYFGPGTRLTVL.

The chain recombines TRBV5-1 with TRBJ2-3; TRBD2 matches 13 bases. With 3 bases clipped from V and 1 base from J, the junction kept 5 bases outside the gene matches. Germline V gives CDR1 SGHRS, CDR2 YFSETQ. This CDR3 is 17 amino acids long. The chain's CDR3 is CASSSGLAGDRTDTQYF. The CDR3, as DNA: TGCGCCAGCAGCTCCGGACTAGCGGGGGACCGCACAGATACGCAGTATTTT. Combining the CDR3 with reference TRBV5-1 and TRBJ2-3 gives the whole variable domain KAGVTQTPRYLIKTRGQQVTLSCSPISGHRSVSWYQQTPGQGLQFLFEYFSETQRNKGNFPGRFSGRQFSNSRSEMNVSTLELGDSALYLCASSSGLAGDRTDTQYFGPGTRLTVL.